A single sample is the source of the 10 T cell receptor beta chains below, sequenced in a study of cytomegalovirus exposure and HLA in healthy donors. PCR amplification relied on 60 Vbeta primers (plus 13 Jbeta primers). The repertoire was sequenced with immunoSEQ multiplex PCR; TCRdb's copy has only in-frame clones and lacks some. The sample holds around 130,000 clones, 70% seen once. Sequenced material: PBMCs. These receptor sequences come from a woman aged 25 to 39 in good health and CMV-seronegative.

CDR3 residues: CASSFGTGSSGYTF. The CDR3 DNA reads TGTGCCAGCAGCTTTGGGACAGGCTCCTCGGGCTACACCTTC. The chain is built from TRBV6-5 and TRBJ1-2, with TRBD1 matching 8 bases. Unmatched junction bases numbered 11, after V lost 6 bases and J lost 8 bases. The CDR3 has 14 residues. Germline assignment: CDR1 MNHEY and CDR2 SVGAGI.

This clone was counted only a few times. The V and J genes are TRBV30 and TRBJ1-2, with TRBD1 identical over 10 bases. The germline V gene encodes CDR1 GTSNPN and CDR2 SVGIG (reference sequence). This CDR3 contains 16 residues. V was pared by 3 bases and J by 4 bases, with 11 bases of the junction left unmatched. The CDR3 here is CAWSKTPTGGTYGYTF. CDR3 DNA sequence: TGTGCCTGGAGCAAAACCCCGACAGGGGGCACCTATGGCTACACCTTC.

This clone turned up a few times. The J gene is TRBJ1-6, the V gene TRBV11-2, with 9 bases aligning to TRBD1. CDR1 SGHAT and CDR2 FQNNGV come from the germline V gene. The CDR3 runs 15 residues. The V gene end was trimmed by 4 bases and the J gene end by 7 bases; junction bases not matched to a gene: 5. The CDR3 bases are TGTGCCAGCAGCTGGGGACAGGGAATCAATTCACCCCTCCACTTT. It translates to CASSWGQGINSPLHF.

The gene calls are TRBV2 and TRBJ2-1, with a possible D match to TRBD2 (6 bases). The germline V and J ends were trimmed by 8 bases and 5 bases, with 19 bases remaining between them. There are 15 residues in the CDR3. Germline assignment: CDR1 SNHLY and CDR2 FYNNEI. For the CDR3, the DNA is TGTGCCAGCGAAGTGAGGAGGGCCCGCGACAATGAGCAGTTCTTC. Its translation: CASEVRRARDNEQFF. Looking up the rest from reference TRBV2 and TRBJ2-1 gives the full variable domain: EPEVTQTPSHQVTQMGQEVILRCVPISNHLYFYWYRQILGQKVEFLVSFYNNEISEKSEIFDDQFSVERPDGSNFTLKIRSTKLEDSAMYFCASEVRRARDNEQFFGPGTRLTVL.

The chain is built from TRBV5-1 and TRBJ1-6; 7 bases align to TRBD1. The CDR3 spans 14 residues. V trimming: 4 bases; J trimming: 8 bases; junction bases outside the gene matches: 6. Looked up from germline, CDR1 is SGHRS and CDR2 is YFSETQ. CDR3 nucleotides: TGCGCCAGCAGCGGGGGACAGCTCCATTCACCCCTCCACTTT. This encodes CASSGGQLHSPLHF. Full variable domain (rest looked up from reference TRBV5-1 and TRBJ1-6): KAGVTQTPRYLIKTRGQQVTLSCSPISGHRSVSWYQQTPGQGLQFLFEYFSETQRNKGNFPGRFSGRQFSNSRSEMNVSTLELGDSALYLCASSGGQLHSPLHFGNGTRLTVT.

The chain combines TRBV6-1 with TRBJ2-3, with D maybe TRBD2 (6 bases). Germline loops: CDR1 MNHNS, CDR2 SASEGT. V dropped 5 bases and J dropped 2 bases, with 14 bases sitting between them. The CDR3 has 15 amino acids. The CDR3 region has the DNA TGTGCCAGCAGTAGGACTCGCGGGGTCACAGATACGCAGTATTTT. Amino acid sequence: CASSRTRGVTDTQYF.

This clone appeared once. V is TRBV6-1 and J is TRBJ1-5; TRBD1 is a possible D gene (6 bases). There are 15 residues in the CDR3. Germline V gene lookup returns CDR1 MNHNS and CDR2 SASEGT. V lost 5 bases to trimming and J lost 4 bases, with 15 bases between them. CDR3 sequence reads: CASSKSRQVNQPQHF. For the CDR3, the DNA is TGTGCCAGCAGTAAATCCCGACAGGTAAATCAGCCCCAGCATTTT.

The chain links TRBV11-1 to TRBJ2-1; possible D gene TRBD2, 5 bases. Germline CDR1 is SGHAT and CDR2 is FQDESV (reference sequence). CDR3 size: 11 residues. Trimming pared 3 bases from V and 14 bases from J, leaving 11 bases between. CDR3 coding DNA: TGTGCCAGCAGCTTTGAGGGAGTGAAGTTCTTC. Translated, it gives CASSFEGVKFF.

This clone was seen a handful of times. The chain is built from TRBV6-5 and TRBJ1-2, with 9 bases that match TRBD1. The length of the CDR3 is 13 residues. With 5 bases clipped from V and 6 bases from J, the junction kept 4 bases outside the gene matches. Germline-derived CDR1 and CDR2 are MNHEY and SVGAGI. CDR3 coding DNA: TGTGCCAGCAGTAGAGGACAGGGGAATGGCTACACCTTC. This gives the protein CASSRGQGNGYTF.

V gene TRBV5-6 combines with J gene TRBJ2-7; TRBD2 aligns across 8 bases. CDR3 length equals 16 residues. The V segment lost 3 bases and the J segment 7 bases; nucleotides outside the gene matches: 15. Germline assignment: CDR1 SGHDT and CDR2 YYEEEE. The CDR3 region is CASSSSDLAGIQEQYV. In nucleotides, the CDR3 is TGTGCCAGCAGCTCCAGCGATCTAGCGGGCATACAAGAGCAGTACGTC.